This T cell receptor beta chain was sequenced in a study of blood T cell repertoires in COVID-19. Study-wide context: The cDNA or gDNA used as material had been derived from T cells, B-cell-depleted T cells, or PBMCs.

Assay: immunoSEQ multiplex PCR; the TCRdb copy retains only in-frame clones and omits some. The sample records about 62,000 clones, approximately 70% being singletons. Participants, 18 to 89 years old, spanned around 25 US areas. Germline V gene sequence: CDR1 SGHNT, CDR2 YYREEE (reference sequence). V lost 1 base, J lost 1 base, and 11 bases lay in between. CDR3 length: 15 residues. The sequenced material came from PBMCs or T cells enriched from blood (not recorded which). The J gene is TRBJ1-1, the V gene TRBV5-4, with D possibly being TRBD1 (5 bases). The receptor comes from a woman aged 55-75 years who had been exposed to COVID-19. The CDR3 spells CASSLNGHENTEAFF. As DNA, the CDR3 is TGTGCCAGCAGCTTGAACGGACACGAGAACACTGAAGCTTTCTTT.